The clone carrying this T cell receptor beta chain has a handful of counts. Its antigen is unknown. Sequencing of DNA taken from cultured CD4+ T cells relied on the Oncomine TCR Beta short-read assay. Scientists extracted genomic DNA from CD4+ T cells grown in culture. Each CDR3 protein is one row after TCRdb ran MiXCR on the PCR reads. The data contain over 8,000 distinct CDR3 sequences, 25% to 30% of them singletons. This sample is drawn from a study of vaccination and CD4 T cells after COVID-19. In the study overall: Drawing of post-COVID samples took place a median about 97 days after diagnosis (range 35 to 161). The study's findings and limits: For convalescent patients, a median around 90% of reactive clones surfaced exclusively after vaccination.

Germline lookup yields CDR1 MNHEY and CDR2 SVGAGI. The ends lost 2 bases at V and 0 bases at J; junction bases unmatched: 14. The CDR3 loop spans 19 amino acids. Regarding treatment: roughly 11-day PBMC culture with coronavirus spike peptide pools or control peptides (ViraFEST assay). One should note that the unexposed donor's CD4+ T cells were collected before the COVID-19 pandemic (2011-2018). A half-volume replacement of the medium with fresh IL-2 medium was performed on days 3 and 7. The chain uses TRBV6-5 and TRBJ1-2; 8 bases are shared with TRBD1. This receptor was identified in a human donor in good health. Sequenced material: CD4+ T cells from blood, cultured in vitro. The CDR3 is CASSYARPGQARANYGYTF. In DNA, the CDR3 is TGTGCCAGCAGTTACGCCCGACCGGGACAGGCGAGAGCTAACTATGGCTACACCTTC.